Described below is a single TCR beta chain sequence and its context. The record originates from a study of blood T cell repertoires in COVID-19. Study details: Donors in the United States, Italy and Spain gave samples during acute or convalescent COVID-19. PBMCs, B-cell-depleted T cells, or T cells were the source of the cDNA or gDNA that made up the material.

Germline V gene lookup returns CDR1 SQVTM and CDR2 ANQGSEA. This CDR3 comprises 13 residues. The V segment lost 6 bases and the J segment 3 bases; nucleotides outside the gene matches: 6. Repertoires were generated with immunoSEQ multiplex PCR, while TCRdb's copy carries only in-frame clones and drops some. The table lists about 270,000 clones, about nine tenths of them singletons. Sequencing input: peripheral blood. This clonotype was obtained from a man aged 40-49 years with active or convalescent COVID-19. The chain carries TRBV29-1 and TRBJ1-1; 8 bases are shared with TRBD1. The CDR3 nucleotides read TGCAGCGTGTTGGACAGGGTCGACACTGAAGCTTTCTTT. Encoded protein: CSVLDRVDTEAFF.